This is a list of T cell receptor beta chains from one sample in a study of PD-1 blockade in classical Hodgkin lymphoma. The method was immunoSEQ multiplex PCR; TCRdb's version includes in-frame clones alone and lacks a portion of them. The data show roughly 150,000 clones, around 73% seen once. The sequencing here drew on peripheral blood mononuclear cells (PBMCs), taken before the second cycle of nivolumab. These receptor sequences come from a human donor with classical Hodgkin lymphoma. The CDR3 runs from the conserved cysteine through the conserved F or W. The order of the fields is V gene, J gene, CDR3 protein.

V: TRBV6-1
J: TRBJ1-2
CDR3: CASSQSGGYGYTF

V: TRBV29-1
J: TRBJ2-7
CDR3: CSVEVGGKPYEQYF

V: TRBV30
J: TRBJ2-3
CDR3: CAWRGSGLPSSTDTQYF

V: TRBV6-1
J: TRBJ1-5
CDR3: CASSGERPKNQPQHF

V: TRBV4-1
J: TRBJ1-1
CDR3: CASSQGQGAFSNTEAFF

V: TRBV7-6
J: TRBJ2-1
CDR3: CASSGGAIGNEQFF

V: TRBV19
J: TRBJ2-2
CDR3: CASSPLSRQFYTGELFF

V: TRBV19
J: TRBJ1-4
CDR3: CASSIRRNEKLFF

V: TRBV7-3
J: TRBJ2-7
CDR3: CASSWPGDRPYEQYF

V: TRBV11-1
J: TRBJ2-1
CDR3: CASSFGLAGPSPYNEQFF

V: TRBV6-5
J: TRBJ2-3
CDR3: CASSTDRGHTDTQYF

V: TRBV6-5
J: TRBJ1-6
CDR3: CASSWDREILHF

V: TRBV9
J: TRBJ1-1
CDR3: CASSVGQTGLMNTEAFF

V: TRBV2
J: TRBJ1-5
CDR3: CASSFLGETPQHF

V: TRBV11-2
J: TRBJ2-5
CDR3: CASSLLGTRMYQETQYF

V: TRBV2
J: TRBJ2-3
CDR3: CASREARGTDTQYF

V: TRBV7-3
J: TRBJ2-7
CDR3: CASSLNQGRGPGEQYF

V: TRBV10-3
J: TRBJ2-3
CDR3: CAISEMSSGSDTQYF

V: TRBV27
J: TRBJ2-3
CDR3: CASSPRTSGIFSDTQYF

V: TRBV5-1
J: TRBJ2-7
CDR3: CASSSRGRAYEQYF

V: TRBV4-2
J: TRBJ1-2
CDR3: CASSQERNGRGIGGYTF

V: TRBV6-5
J: TRBJ2-7
CDR3: CASSPLAVLSYEQYF

V: TRBV7-9
J: TRBJ2-7
CDR3: CASSLTSGSPTYEQYF

V: TRBV6-5
J: TRBJ2-1
CDR3: CASSLLAGEQFF

V: TRBV5-1
J: TRBJ2-7
CDR3: CASSFPGINEQYF

V: TRBV19
J: TRBJ1-2
CDR3: CASSIGTGSRTNYGYTF

V: TRBV7-2
J: TRBJ2-7
CDR3: CASSEQGRHEQYF

V: TRBV29-1
J: TRBJ1-5
CDR3: CSVAGRGESNQPQHF

V: TRBV7-2
J: TRBJ2-1
CDR3: CASSETSGSTANEQFF

V: TRBV10-3
J: TRBJ2-5
CDR3: CASNKETQYF

V: TRBV2
J: TRBJ2-1
CDR3: CASSATSGRPRGEQFF

V: TRBV27
J: TRBJ2-7
CDR3: CASSLRERAYEQYF

V: TRBV4-3
J: TRBJ2-6
CDR3: CASSLSGGSGANVLTF

V: TRBV7-2
J: TRBJ1-4
CDR3: CASSLRGRATNEKLFF

V: TRBV6-6
J: TRBJ1-2
CDR3: CASMGTGGRGYTF

V: TRBV7-9
J: TRBJ1-5
CDR3: CASSLEGRHQPQHF

V: TRBV7-6
J: TRBJ2-1
CDR3: CASSSLGYNEQFF

V: TRBV19
J: TRBJ1-5
CDR3: CASSIVQGTYSNQPQHF

V: TRBV7-6
J: TRBJ2-3
CDR3: CASSFKSGEVTDTQYF

V: TRBV19
J: TRBJ2-3
CDR3: CASSPQPTDTQYF

V: TRBV27
J: TRBJ2-7
CDR3: CASSSQGSSYEQYF

V: TRBV5-1
J: TRBJ2-1
CDR3: CASSLLQGFGNEQFF

V: TRBV7-3
J: TRBJ1-5
CDR3: CASSPDINSNQPQHF

V: TRBV2
J: TRBJ2-2
CDR3: CASRQSGELFF

V: TRBV4-2
J: TRBJ2-3
CDR3: CASSQDGQSTDTQYF

V: TRBV27
J: TRBJ2-1
CDR3: CASNPLTGPPAYNEQFF

V: TRBV28
J: TRBJ2-7
CDR3: CASSLRVPIEQYF

V: TRBV20-1
J: TRBJ1-4
CDR3: CSARGYEKLFF

V: TRBV10-3
J: TRBJ2-7
CDR3: CAIRTGGDYEQYF

V: TRBV9
J: TRBJ2-3
CDR3: CASSVLDSTDTQYF

V: TRBV10-3
J: TRBJ2-3
CDR3: CAHRGTETDTQYF

V: TRBV6-5
J: TRBJ2-5
CDR3: CASSYSGTGGVETQYF